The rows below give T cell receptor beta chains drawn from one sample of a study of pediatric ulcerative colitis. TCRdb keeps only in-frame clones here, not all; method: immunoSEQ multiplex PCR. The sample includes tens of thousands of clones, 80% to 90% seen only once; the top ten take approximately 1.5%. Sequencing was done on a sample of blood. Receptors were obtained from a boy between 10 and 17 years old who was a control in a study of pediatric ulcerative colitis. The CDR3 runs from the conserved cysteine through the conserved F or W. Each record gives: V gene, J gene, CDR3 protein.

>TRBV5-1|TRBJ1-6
CASSLYPPRDRDPINSPLHF
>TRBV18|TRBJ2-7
CASSPRTVPYEQYF
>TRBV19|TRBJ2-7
CASSIDREGPREQYF
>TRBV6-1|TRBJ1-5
CASSLMQGNQPQHF
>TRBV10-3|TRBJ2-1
CATLAGGFDEQFF
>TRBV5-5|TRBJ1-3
CASSEVGAAGNTIYF
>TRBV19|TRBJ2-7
CASSIGQGAYEQYF
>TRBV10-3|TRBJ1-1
CAISAVTGLSTEAFF
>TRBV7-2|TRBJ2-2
CASGSRVNTNTGELFF
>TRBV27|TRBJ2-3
CASSNTDTQYF
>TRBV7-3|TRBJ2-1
CASSLTGSPSNEQFF
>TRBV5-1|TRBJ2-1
CASSTGLAGVNEQFF
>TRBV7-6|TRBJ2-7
CASSLSGGEYEQYF
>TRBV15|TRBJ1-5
CATSRDRTGFNQPQHF
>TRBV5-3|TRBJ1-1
CAGRNENTEAFF
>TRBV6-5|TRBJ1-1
CASSYFGVRNTEAFF
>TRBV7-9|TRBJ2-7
CASRGGSSSYEQYF
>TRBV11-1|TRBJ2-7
CASSLDGYEQYF
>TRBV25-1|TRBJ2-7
CASSEPGQGAHEQYF
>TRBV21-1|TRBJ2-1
CASSHLPGLETFSYNEQFF
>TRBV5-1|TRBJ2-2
CASSLQPGGDTGELFF
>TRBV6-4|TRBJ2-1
CASSDGGSSYNEQFF
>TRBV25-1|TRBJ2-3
CASSERRLAAGSTDTQYF
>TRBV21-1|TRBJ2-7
CASNLAGPIGEQYF
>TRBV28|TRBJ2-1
CASTVAGLSYNEQFF
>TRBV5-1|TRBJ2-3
CASSLDGIYTDTQYF
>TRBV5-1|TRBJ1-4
CASSRDGGPNEKLFF
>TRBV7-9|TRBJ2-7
CASSLRGSSSYEQYF
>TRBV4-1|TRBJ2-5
CASSQDSRQLGETQYF
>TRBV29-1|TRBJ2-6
CSVSSAGPSGANVLTF
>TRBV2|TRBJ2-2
CASSGASTGELFF
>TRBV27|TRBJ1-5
CASSLPRGRSLYSNQPQHF
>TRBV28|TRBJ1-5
CASSLGAFHQPQHF
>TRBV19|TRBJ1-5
CASSVTGAPPHF
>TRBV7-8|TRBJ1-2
CASSPLGQGLLSGYTF
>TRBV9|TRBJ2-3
CASSVARGGGRAPDTQYF
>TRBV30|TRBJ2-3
CAWRAVFGTDTQYF
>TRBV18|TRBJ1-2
CASSPRPQGQGDGYTF
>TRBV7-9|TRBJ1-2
CASSFSGTGGFRGYTF
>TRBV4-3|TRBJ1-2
CASSQKVTVNYGYTF
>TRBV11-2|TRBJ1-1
CASSLVQGATEAFF
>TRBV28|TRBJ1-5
CASSLGKGNQPQHF
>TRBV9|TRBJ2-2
CASSDPLGRPNTGELFF
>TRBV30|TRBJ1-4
CAWSKWDRGVEKLFF
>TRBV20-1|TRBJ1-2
CSARDPEGYTF
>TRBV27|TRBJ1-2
CASRPPQGVISPVLLYGYTF